The present entry profiles one T cell receptor beta chain with its context. In the original processing: Reference gene primer amplification in the assay estimated nucleated cell counts. Repertoires were generated with immunoSEQ multiplex PCR, while TCRdb's copy carries only in-frame clones and drops some. For V, J and clone size, that table is used; D and trimming come from the DNA. Of some 120,000 clones listed, over 70% are singletons. This sample is drawn from a study of blood T cell repertoires in COVID-19. About the research overall: Samples came from the United States, Italy and Spain, spanning acute and convalescent COVID-19.

This CDR3 comprises 16 residues. The V end lost 7 bases, the J end lost 0 bases, and 17 bases lay between the germline ends. The germline V gene has CDR1 SGHNT and CDR2 YYREEE (reference sequence). Sequenced input: peripheral blood. The chain is built from TRBV5-4 and TRBJ1-3, with TRBD1 as a possible D gene (6 bases). This clonotype was sampled from a woman aged 70-85 years with acute or convalescent COVID-19. The CDR3 nucleotides are TGTGCCAGCCGGATACAGGGAGGGGGCTCTGGAAACACCATATATTTT. This sequence encodes CASRIQGGGSGNTIYF.